The entry that follows covers one TCR beta chain sequence. What it recognizes is unknown. The source of the sample is a study of cytomegalovirus exposure and HLA in healthy donors. Regarding the study as a whole: Highest at DRB1 and lowest at HLA-C, TCR association rates differed among HLA loci in a later analysis. Further analysis, carried out later, found HLA-associated TCR beta chains more clonally expanded than equally common other chains.

The CDR3 contains 13 residues. After removal of 3 bases from V and 4 bases from J, the junction contained 1 base not matched to a gene. The germline V gene has CDR1 SGHRS and CDR2 YFSETQ. PCR was performed using 60 Vbeta and 13 Jbeta primers. The repertoire was sequenced with immunoSEQ multiplex PCR; TCRdb's copy has only in-frame clones and lacks some. This sample's table reports around 75,000 clones. Unrecorded immune exposure was likely among donors, who were nominally healthy when sampled. The sequenced material came from PBMCs. The chain has TRBV5-1 and TRBJ2-5, with 9 bases aligning to TRBD1. This sequence originates from a man in his fifties or sixties in good health and CMV-seropositive. CDR3 in amino acids: CASSSGQGETQYF. CDR3 DNA: TGCGCCAGCAGCTCGGGACAGGGAGAGACCCAGTACTTC.